This TCR beta chain stems from a study of blood T cell repertoires in COVID-19. Study-wide background: Samples of COVID-19 (acute and convalescent) were obtained from the United States, Italy and Spain.

The CDR3 covers 17 residues. Trimming cost V 4 bases and J 1 base; bases outside gene matches: 8. Per the germline V gene, CDR1 is SGHDN and CDR2 is FVKESK. Authors' methods: The assay estimated nucleated cells by amplifying reference gene primers. The table came from immunoSEQ multiplex PCR; TCRdb's copy has only in-frame clones and leaves some out. That table furnishes V, J and clone size, whereas the DNA furnished D and trimming. The sample has more than 300,000 clones; about 90% are singletons. This clone is a singleton in its sample. The TCR comes from a man younger than 35 who had recovered from COVID-19. The chain has TRBV14 and TRBJ2-2; 8 nucleotides agree with TRBD1. Material: peripheral blood. CDR3 sequence: CASSRSQTGVNTGELFF. CDR3 bases: TGTGCCAGCAGCCGATCCCAGACAGGGGTGAACACCGGGGAGCTGTTTTTT.